The entry below describes one T cell receptor (beta chain). This clone was seen a single time. The clone's antigen remains unknown. No much larger clone exists at a distance of one base, and base qualities are not known. The sample comes from a study of Ad26.COV2.S vaccination and SARS-CoV-2 variants (dated by TCRdb to about 2021). Turning to the overall study: Donors in the vaccine arm were drawn from COV1001, a phase I-IIa trial of Ad26.COV2.S in healthy adults that was multicentre, randomized, double-blind and placebo-controlled. Ad26.COV2.S was administered intramuscularly at 5 x 10^10 or 1 x 10^11 viral particles, either as a single shot or as two shots given 56 days apart. TCRbeta repertoire sequencing served as the tool for gauging how specific and how broad the SARS-CoV-2-reactive T cell receptors were following Ad26.COV2.S vaccination. A total of approximately 30 samples were included in the TCR-sequenced set, comprising around 20 Ad26.COV2.S vaccine recipients, 5 placebo recipients and 8 SARS-CoV-2 convalescent individuals. Trial participants were randomized into five groups of five, in which low-dose or high-dose Ad26.COV2.S was given once or twice, or placebo was given on both occasions. Investigators remained blinded to trial group allocation during experiments and outcome assessment. On the study overall, not on this receptor specifically: It was noted by the authors that total T cell responses may have been underestimated by the TCR breadth and depth analyses. Spike-specific TCR breadth was higher in Ad26.COV2.S recipients than in placebo recipients (P = 0.0014). After vaccination, spike-specific CD8+ and CD4+ T cell responses were reported to show substantial breadth. Vaccine and placebo recipients had similar non-spike TCR breadth, a finding consistent with the vaccine containing only spike. The study lacked the statistical power to compare responses across vaccine doses or regimens.

The immunoSEQ Assay was the method used to sequence TCRbeta CDR3 regions. After extraction, genomic DNA underwent amplification by bias-controlled multiplex PCR, followed by high-throughput sequencing. The published analysis was carried out like this. Collapsing and filtering of sequences were performed to quantify the absolute abundance of each unique TCRbeta CDR3 region. T cell fraction was estimated by normalization of TCRbeta template counts to usable DNA, with usable DNA being measured through amplification of reference genes present in all nucleated cells. Repertoire TCRs were annotated as SARS-CoV-2-specific when V gene, CDR3 amino acid sequence and J gene were exactly matched to a known reactive TCR set. MIRA supplied the reference SARS-CoV-2 TCR set, which was filtered for enrichment in COVID-19-positive ImmuneCODE repertoires so that public or cross-reactive TCRs were removed. Using the MIRA antigens, annotated TCRs were further analysed by specific ORF or by position within an ORF. Depth was the summed frequency of annotated unique rearrangements, while breadth was defined as annotated unique rearrangements over total unique productive rearrangements. Two-sided Wilcoxon rank-sum tests were used to compare TCR breadth between groups. TCRdb provides this immuneACCESS table in a form limited to in-frame rearrangements. Some clones are lacking; in checked studies, under half of them reflect an unresolved V gene, and why the rest are absent is not known. That table is the source of V, J and clone size, and D and trimming were worked out from the DNA. Here the sample has 350,000 to 400,000 clones; more than 85% occur a single time. The biggest ten clones account for 3.5% of the sample.

Cut back by 0 bases and 0 bases, the V and J ends lie 9 bases apart. According to the germline V gene (reference sequence), CDR1 reads LGHDT and CDR2 reads YNNKEL. Taken from cysteine to phenylalanine, the CDR3 has 17 residues. Only the CDR3 part of the read is kept: 51 bases, read in frame from the first base. The treatment or condition label, as the study defines it: 15 to 20 received Ad26.COV2.S at low or high dose, single or two shots; about five received placebo; per-sample allocation not given. For vaccine and placebo recipients, repertoires were sequenced using samples collected on day 63 after the first injection. Cohort 1b enrolled roughly 25 adults aged 18-55 years at a single site in Boston, USA, between 29 July and 7 August 2020. As a vaccine, Ad26.COV2.S was a replication-incompetent adenovirus type 26 vector that expressed a prefusion-stabilized SARS-CoV-2 spike protein derived from the original Wuhan strain.

Recombination connected TRBV3-1 (or the pseudogene TRBV3-2) to TRBJ1-6; the D gene is unclear. This specimen consisted of peripheral blood, obtained in a trial of Ad26.COV2.S vaccine versus placebo. The clonotype was recovered from a person aged 18-65 years who received the Ad26.COV2.S COVID-19 vaccine or a placebo. Here is the DNA: TGTGCCAGCAGCCAAGATCTTCAGAGCTCCTATAATTCACCCCTCCACTTT. It translates to CASSQDLQSSYNSPLHF.